A single count supports the clone carrying this T cell receptor beta chain. The method was immunoSEQ multiplex PCR; TCRdb's version includes in-frame clones alone and lacks a portion of them. The sample has 30,000 to 45,000 clones, roughly 82% seen once. These data come from a study of OX40 agonist ivuxolimab in advanced cancers. The germline CDR1 and CDR2 sequences are SGHAT and FQNNGV. The CDR3 runs 15 residues. The junction had 8 bases not matched to a gene; V was cut back by 5 bases and J by 5 bases. The TCR originated in an adult with an advanced solid tumor such as melanoma, head and neck, liver or kidney cancer. The specimen was CD4+ or CD8+ T cells sorted from blood, collected in a trial of the OX40 agonist ivuxolimab. This chain links TRBV11-2 with TRBJ1-1, with 10 positions matching TRBD1. CDR3 nucleotides: TGTGCCAGCAGCCCGGGACAGGGGACCGGTACTGAAGCTTTCTTT. This sequence encodes CASSPGQGTGTEAFF.